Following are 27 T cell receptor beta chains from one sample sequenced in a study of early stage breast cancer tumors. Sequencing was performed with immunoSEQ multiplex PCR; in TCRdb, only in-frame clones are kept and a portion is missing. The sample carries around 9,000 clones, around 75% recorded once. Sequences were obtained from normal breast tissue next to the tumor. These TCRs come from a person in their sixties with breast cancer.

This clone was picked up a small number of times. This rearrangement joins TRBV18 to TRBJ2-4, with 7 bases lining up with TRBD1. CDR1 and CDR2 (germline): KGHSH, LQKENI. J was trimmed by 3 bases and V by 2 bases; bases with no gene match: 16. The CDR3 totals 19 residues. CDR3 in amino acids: CASSPFALEGTGVKNIQYF. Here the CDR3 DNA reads TGTGCCAGCTCACCATTCGCACTAGAGGGTACAGGGGTCAAAAACATTCAGTACTTC.

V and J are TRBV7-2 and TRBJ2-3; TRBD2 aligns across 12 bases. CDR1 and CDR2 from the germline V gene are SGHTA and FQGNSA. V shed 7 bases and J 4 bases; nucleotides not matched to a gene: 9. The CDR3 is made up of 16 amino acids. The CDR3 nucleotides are TGTGCCAGCACCCCTCGCCTAGCGGGAGGGGCAGATACGCAGTATTTT. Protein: CASTPRLAGGADTQYF. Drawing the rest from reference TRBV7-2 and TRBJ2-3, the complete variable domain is GAGVSQSPSNKVTEKGKDVELRCDPISGHTALYWYRQSLGQGLEFLIYFQGNSAPDKSGLPSDRFSAERTGGSVSTLTIQRTQQEDSAVYLCASTPRLAGGADTQYFGPGTRLTVL.

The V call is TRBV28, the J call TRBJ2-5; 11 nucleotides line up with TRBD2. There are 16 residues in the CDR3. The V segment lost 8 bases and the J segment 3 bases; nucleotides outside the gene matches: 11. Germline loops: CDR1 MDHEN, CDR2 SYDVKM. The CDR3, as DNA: TGTGCCAGCGAACTTGGGACTAGCGGAGCCAAAGAGACCCAGTACTTC. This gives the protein CASELGTSGAKETQYF.

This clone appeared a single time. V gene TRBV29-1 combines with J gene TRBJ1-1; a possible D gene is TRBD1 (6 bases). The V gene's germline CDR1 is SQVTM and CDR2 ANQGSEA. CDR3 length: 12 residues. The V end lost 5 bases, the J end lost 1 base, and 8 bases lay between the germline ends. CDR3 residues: CSVIQGNTEAFF. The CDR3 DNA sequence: TGCAGCGTTATACAGGGGAACACTGAAGCTTTCTTT.

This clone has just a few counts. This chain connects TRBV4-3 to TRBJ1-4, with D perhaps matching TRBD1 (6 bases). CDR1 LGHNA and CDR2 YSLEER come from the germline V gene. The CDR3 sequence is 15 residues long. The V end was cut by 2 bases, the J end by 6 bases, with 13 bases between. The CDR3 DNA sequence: TGCGCCAGCAGCCAAAGGGGGGGGCGCGATGAAAAACTGTTTTTT. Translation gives CASSQRGGRDEKLFF.

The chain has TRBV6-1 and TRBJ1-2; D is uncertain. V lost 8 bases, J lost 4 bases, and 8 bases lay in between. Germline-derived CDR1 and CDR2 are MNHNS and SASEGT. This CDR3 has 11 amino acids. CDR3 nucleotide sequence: TGTGCCAGCTCCGAGGCCTATGGCTACACCTTC. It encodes CASSEAYGYTF.

The chain's CDR3 is CATSRDPGGRTGELFF. Written as DNA, the CDR3 is TGTGCCACCAGCAGAGATCCCGGCGGAAGGACCGGGGAGCTGTTTTTT. The chain employs TRBV15 and TRBJ2-2; D not certain. The germline V gene has CDR1 LNHNV and CDR2 YYDKDF (reference sequence). Trimming stripped 0 bases from V and 5 bases from J, with 13 bases between. The CDR3 contains 16 residues.

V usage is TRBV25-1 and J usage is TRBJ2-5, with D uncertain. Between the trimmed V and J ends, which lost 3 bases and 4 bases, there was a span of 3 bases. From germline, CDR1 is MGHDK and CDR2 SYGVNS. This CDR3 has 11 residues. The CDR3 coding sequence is TGTGCCAGCAGTGATATAGAGACCCAGTACTTC. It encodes CASSDIETQYF.

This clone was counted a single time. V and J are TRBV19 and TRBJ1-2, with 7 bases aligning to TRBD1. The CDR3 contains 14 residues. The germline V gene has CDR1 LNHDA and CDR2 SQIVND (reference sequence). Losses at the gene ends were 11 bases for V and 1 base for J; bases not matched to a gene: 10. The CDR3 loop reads CAVRQGFGNYGYTF. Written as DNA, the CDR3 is TGTGCCGTACGACAGGGTTTCGGTAACTATGGCTACACCTTC. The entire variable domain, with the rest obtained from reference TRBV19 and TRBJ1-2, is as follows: DGGITQSPKYLFRKEGQNVTLSCEQNLNHDAMYWYRQDPGQGLRLIYYSQIVNDFQKGDIAEGYSVSREKKESFPLTVTSAQKNPTAFYLCAVRQGFGNYGYTFGSGTRLTVV.

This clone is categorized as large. In DNA form, the CDR3 reads TGTGCCAGCAGTTACTTTTTCAGGTCCCACGAGCAGTACTTC. Its protein is CASSYFFRSHEQYF. The V gene is TRBV6-6, the J gene TRBJ2-7, with no clear D. The germline V and J ends were trimmed by 1 base and 5 bases, with 12 bases remaining between them. Germline loops: CDR1 MNHNY, CDR2 SVGAGI (reference sequence). CDR3 length: 14 amino acids.

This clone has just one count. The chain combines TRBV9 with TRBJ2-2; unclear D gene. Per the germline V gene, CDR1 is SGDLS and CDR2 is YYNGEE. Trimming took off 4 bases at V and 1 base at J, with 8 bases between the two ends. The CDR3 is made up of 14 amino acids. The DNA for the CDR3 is TGTGCCAGCAGCTCAACTGGGAACACCGGGGAGCTGTTTTTT. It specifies CASSSTGNTGELFF.

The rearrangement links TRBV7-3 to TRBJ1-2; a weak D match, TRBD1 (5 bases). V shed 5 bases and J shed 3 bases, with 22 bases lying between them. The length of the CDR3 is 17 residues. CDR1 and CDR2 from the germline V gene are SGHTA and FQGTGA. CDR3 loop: CASSPTPGLRTDYGYTF. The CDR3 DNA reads TGTGCCAGCAGCCCCACCCCGGGACTCCGAACGGACTATGGCTACACCTTC. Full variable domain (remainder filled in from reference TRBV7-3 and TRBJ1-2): GAGVSQTPSNKVTEKGKYVELRCDPISGHTALYWYRQSLGQGPEFLIYFQGTGAADDSGLPNDRFFAVRPEGSVSTLKIQRTERGDSAVYLCASSPTPGLRTDYGYTFGSGTRLTVV.

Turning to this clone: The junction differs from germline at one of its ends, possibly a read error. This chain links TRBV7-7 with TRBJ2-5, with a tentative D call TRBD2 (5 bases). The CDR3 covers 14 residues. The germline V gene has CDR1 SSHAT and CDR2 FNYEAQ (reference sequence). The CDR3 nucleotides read TGTGCTAGCAGCTTAGGACGGGGCCAAGAGACCCAGTACTTC. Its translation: CASSLGRGQETQYF.

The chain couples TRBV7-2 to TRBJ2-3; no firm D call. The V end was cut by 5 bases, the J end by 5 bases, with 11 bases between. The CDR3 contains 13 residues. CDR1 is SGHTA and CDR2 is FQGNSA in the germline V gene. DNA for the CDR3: TGTGCCAGCAGCCTAAACCGCGGAGATACGCAGTATTTT. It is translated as CASSLNRGDTQYF.

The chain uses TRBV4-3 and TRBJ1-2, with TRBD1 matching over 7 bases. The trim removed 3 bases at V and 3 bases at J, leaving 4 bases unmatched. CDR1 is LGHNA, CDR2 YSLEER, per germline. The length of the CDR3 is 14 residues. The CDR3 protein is CASSQARGDYGYTF. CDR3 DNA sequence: TGCGCCAGCAGCCAGGCCAGGGGGGACTATGGCTACACCTTC.

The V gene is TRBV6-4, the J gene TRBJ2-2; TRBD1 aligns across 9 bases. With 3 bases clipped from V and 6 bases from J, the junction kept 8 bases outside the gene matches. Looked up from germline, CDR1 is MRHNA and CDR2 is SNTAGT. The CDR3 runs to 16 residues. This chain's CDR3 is CASSDTGTGYAGELFF. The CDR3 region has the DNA TGTGCCAGCAGTGATACCGGGACAGGGTATGCCGGGGAGCTGTTTTTT.

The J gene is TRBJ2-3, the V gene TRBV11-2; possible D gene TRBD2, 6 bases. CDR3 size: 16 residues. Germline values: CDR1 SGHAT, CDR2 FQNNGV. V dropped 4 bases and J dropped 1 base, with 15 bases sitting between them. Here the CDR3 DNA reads TGTGCCAGCAGCTCGCTTTCTAGCGCAGGCACAGATACGCAGTATTTT. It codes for CASSSLSSAGTDTQYF.

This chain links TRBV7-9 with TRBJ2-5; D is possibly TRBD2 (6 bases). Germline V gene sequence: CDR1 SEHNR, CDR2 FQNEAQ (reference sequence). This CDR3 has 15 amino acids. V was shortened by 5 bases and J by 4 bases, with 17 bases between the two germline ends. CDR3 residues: CASSPVEGTRETQYF. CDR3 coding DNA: TGTGCCAGCAGCCCCGTGGAGGGAACAAGAGAGACCCAGTACTTC.

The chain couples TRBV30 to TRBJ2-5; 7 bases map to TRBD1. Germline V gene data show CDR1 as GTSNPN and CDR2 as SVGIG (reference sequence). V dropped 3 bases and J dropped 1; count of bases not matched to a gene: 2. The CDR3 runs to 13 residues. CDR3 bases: TGTGCCTGGAGGGGGACAGCCCAAGAGACCCAGTACTTC. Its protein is CAWRGTAQETQYF.

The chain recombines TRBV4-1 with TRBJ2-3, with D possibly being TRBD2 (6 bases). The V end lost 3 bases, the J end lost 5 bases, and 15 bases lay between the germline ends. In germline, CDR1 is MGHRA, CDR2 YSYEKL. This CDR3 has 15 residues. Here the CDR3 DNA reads TGCGCCAGCAGCCAGTCCGGCGGGATGGGAGATACGCAGTATTTT. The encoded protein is CASSQSGGMGDTQYF.

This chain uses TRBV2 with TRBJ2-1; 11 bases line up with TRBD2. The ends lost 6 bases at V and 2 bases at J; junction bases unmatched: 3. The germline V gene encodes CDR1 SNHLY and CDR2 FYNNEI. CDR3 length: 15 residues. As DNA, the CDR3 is TGTGCCAGCAGCGGGACTAGCGGTCCCTACAATGAGCAGTTCTTC. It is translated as CASSGTSGPYNEQFF.

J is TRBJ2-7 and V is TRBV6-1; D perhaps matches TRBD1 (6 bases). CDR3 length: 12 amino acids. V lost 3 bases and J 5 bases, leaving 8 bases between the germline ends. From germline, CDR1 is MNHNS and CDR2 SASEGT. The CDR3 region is CASSESGDEQYF. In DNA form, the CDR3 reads TGTGCCAGCAGTGAGTCAGGGGACGAGCAGTACTTC.

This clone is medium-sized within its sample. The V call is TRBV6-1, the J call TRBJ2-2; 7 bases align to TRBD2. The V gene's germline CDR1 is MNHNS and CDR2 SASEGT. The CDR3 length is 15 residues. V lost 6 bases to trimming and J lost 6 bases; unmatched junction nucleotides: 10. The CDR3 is CASSWYRGDSGELFF. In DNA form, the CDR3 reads TGTGCCAGCAGCTGGTACCGGGGGGATTCCGGGGAGCTGTTTTTT.

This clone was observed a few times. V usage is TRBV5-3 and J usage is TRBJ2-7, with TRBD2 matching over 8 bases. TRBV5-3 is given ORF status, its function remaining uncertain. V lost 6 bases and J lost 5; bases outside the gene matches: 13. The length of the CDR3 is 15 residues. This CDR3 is CARKPWLAGKDEQYF. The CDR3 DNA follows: TGTGCCAGAAAGCCCTGGTTAGCGGGAAAAGACGAGCAGTACTTC.

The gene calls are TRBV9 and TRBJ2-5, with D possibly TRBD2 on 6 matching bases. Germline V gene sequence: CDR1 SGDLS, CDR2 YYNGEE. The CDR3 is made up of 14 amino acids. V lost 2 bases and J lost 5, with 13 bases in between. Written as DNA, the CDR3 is TGTGCCAGCAGCGTGCTCGCTGGGAGGGAGACCCAGTACTTC. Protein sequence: CASSVLAGRETQYF.

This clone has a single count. DNA for the CDR3: TGTGCCAGCAGGTCAAGAGCTGGAAACACCATATATTTT. Its protein is CASRSRAGNTIYF. The V and J genes are TRBV28 and TRBJ1-3, with D unclear. The CDR3 is 13 amino acids. The germline V gene has CDR1 MDHEN and CDR2 SYDVKM. Trimming removed 6 bases at V and 2 bases at J, with 8 bases between.

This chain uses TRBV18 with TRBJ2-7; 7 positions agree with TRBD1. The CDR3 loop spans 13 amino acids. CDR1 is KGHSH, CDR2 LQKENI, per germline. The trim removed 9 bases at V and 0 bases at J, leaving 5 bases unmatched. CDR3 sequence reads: CASGRDSSYEQYF. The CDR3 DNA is TGTGCCAGTGGCCGGGACAGCTCCTACGAGCAGTACTTC.